This T cell receptor (beta chain) was identified in a study of T cell repertoires in ileal Crohn's disease. At the level of the study: Median disease duration was approximately 8 years; 35% smoked at surgery.

Generated by immunoSEQ multiplex PCR, the TCRdb table keeps only in-frame clones and is missing some. The sample carries around 2,200 clones, roughly 87% recorded once. CDR3 length: 16 residues. Germline CDR1 and CDR2: LGHNA and YSLEER. The trim removed 0 bases at V and 7 bases at J, leaving 7 bases unmatched. This chain connects TRBV4-3 to TRBJ2-2; 8 bases align to TRBD1. Material for sequencing was ileal tissue. This TCR derives from an adult with Crohn's disease. The CDR3: CASSQEGRGLGGELFF. The CDR3 DNA reads as TGCGCCAGCAGCCAAGAAGGCAGGGGGCTGGGCGGGGAGCTGTTTTTT.